These 5 T cell receptor beta chains came from one sample sequenced in a study of T cell responses to AZD1222 COVID-19 vaccine. Clones were read by immunoSEQ multiplex PCR, and TCRdb kept only the in-frame ones, dropping some. Of about 110,000 clones listed, about nine tenths are singletons. This sample comprised peripheral blood, obtained 28 days after the second AZD1222 dose. The receptors stem from an adult who received the AZD1222 COVID-19 vaccine.

The chain links TRBV28 to TRBJ2-7; TRBD1 matches at 7 bases. J was trimmed by 9 bases and V by 2 bases; bases with no gene match: 16. CDR1 is MDHEN and CDR2 is SYDVKM in the germline V gene. The CDR3 is made up of 16 amino acids. The DNA of the CDR3 is TGTGCCAGCAGTTTAGTAACAGGGGTTCGTTTTTTCGGGCAGTACTTC. It specifies CASSLVTGVRFFGQYF.

The gene calls are TRBV4-3 and TRBJ2-7; perhaps TRBD1 as D (6 bases). The CDR3 is made up of 14 amino acids. Germline V lookup: CDR1 LGHNA, CDR2 YSLEER. V shed 3 bases and J shed 0 bases, with 9 bases lying between them. The CDR3 bases are TGCGCCAGCAGCCACAGGGGTTCCTCCTACGAGCAGTACTTC. It is translated as CASSHRGSSYEQYF.

The V call is TRBV6-5, the J call TRBJ2-2, with unresolved D. The germline V gene has CDR1 MNHEY and CDR2 SVGAGI. V lost 5 bases to trimming and J lost 7 bases, with 8 bases between them. The CDR3 covers 12 residues. DNA for the CDR3: TGTGCCAGCAGTCGCGTTTTCGGGGAGCTGTTTTTT. This sequence encodes CASSRVFGELFF.

CDR3 sequence (DNA): TGTGCCAGCAGCTACTCCCAACGCGCGCAGTATTTT. Translating it yields CASSYSQRAQYF. The gene calls are TRBV5-6 and TRBJ2-3; D ambiguous. Germline CDR1 SGHDT, CDR2 YYEEEE. This CDR3 contains 12 residues. The V end was cut by 3 bases, the J end by 10 bases, with 12 bases between.

The rearrangement uses TRBV5-1 and TRBJ1-2, with 10 bases identical to TRBD1. Germline assignment: CDR1 SGHRS and CDR2 YFSETQ. The CDR3 totals 16 residues. The V and J ends lost 2 bases and 4 bases, in that order; junction bases with no gene match: 8. CDR3 protein: CASSLNPGQGFYGYTF. As DNA, the CDR3 is TGCGCCAGCAGCTTAAACCCGGGACAGGGGTTCTATGGCTACACCTTC.